The subject of this entry is one T cell receptor (beta chain). The record originates from a study of cytomegalovirus exposure and HLA in healthy donors. The germline gives CDR1 MNHEY, CDR2 SMNVEV (reference sequence). Trimming stripped 3 bases from V and 3 bases from J, with 11 bases between. The CDR3 consists of 14 residues. It was with 60 Vbeta and 13 Jbeta primers that the PCR ran. Sequencing was performed with immunoSEQ multiplex PCR; in TCRdb, only in-frame clones are kept and a portion is missing. The sample holds 70,000 to 100,000 clones. The receptor comes from a girl aged 5-17 years in good health and CMV-seropositive. The chain has TRBV27 and TRBJ1-1, with D perhaps matching TRBD1 (6 bases). What was sequenced was PBMCs. In nucleotides, the CDR3 is TGTGCCAGCAGTTTCCAGGGGATTGACACTGAAGCTTTCTTT. This codes for CASSFQGIDTEAFF.